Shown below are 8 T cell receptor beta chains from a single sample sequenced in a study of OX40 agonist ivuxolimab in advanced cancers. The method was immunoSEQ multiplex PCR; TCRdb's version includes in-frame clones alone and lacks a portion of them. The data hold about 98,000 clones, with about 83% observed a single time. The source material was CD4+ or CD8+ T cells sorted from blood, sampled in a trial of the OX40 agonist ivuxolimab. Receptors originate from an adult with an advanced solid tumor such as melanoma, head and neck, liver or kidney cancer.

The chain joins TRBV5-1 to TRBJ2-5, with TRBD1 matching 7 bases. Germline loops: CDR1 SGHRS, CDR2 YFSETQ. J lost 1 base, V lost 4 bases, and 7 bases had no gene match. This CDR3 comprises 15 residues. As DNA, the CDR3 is TGCGCCAGCAGCGACGGGACAGCGGCCCAAGAGACCCAGTACTTC. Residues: CASSDGTAAQETQYF.

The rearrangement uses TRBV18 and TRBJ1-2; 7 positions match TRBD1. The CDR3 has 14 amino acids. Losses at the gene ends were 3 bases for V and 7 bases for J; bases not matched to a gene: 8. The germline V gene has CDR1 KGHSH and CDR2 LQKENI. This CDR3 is CASSPEGARAGYTF. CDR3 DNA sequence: TGTGCCAGCTCACCGGAGGGGGCGAGAGCTGGCTACACCTTC.

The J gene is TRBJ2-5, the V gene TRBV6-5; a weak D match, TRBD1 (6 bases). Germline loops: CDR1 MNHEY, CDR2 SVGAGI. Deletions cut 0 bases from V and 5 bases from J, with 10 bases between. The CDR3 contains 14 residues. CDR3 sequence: CASSYSGHEETQYF. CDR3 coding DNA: TGTGCCAGCAGTTACTCGGGACACGAGGAGACCCAGTACTTC.

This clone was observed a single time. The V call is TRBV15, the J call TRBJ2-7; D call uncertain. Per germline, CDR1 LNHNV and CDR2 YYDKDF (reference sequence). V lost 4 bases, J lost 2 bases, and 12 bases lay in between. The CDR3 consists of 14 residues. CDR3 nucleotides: TGTGCCACCAGCAATCCGTCGCGAACCTACGAGCAGTACTTC. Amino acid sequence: CATSNPSRTYEQYF.

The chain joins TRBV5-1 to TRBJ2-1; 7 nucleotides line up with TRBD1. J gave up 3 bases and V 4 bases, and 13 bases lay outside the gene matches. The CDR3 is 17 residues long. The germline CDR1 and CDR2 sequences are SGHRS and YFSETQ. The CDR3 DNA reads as TGCGCCAGCAGCCTTACAGGGGCCGTCTCCTACTACAATGAGCAGTTCTTC. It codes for CASSLTGAVSYYNEQFF.

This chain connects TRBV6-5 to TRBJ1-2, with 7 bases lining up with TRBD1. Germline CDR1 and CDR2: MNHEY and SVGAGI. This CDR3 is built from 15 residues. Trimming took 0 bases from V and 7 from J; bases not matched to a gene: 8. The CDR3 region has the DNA TGTGCCAGCAGTTACTCTGGACAGGCAGTGGGTGGCTACACCTTC. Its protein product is CASSYSGQAVGGYTF.

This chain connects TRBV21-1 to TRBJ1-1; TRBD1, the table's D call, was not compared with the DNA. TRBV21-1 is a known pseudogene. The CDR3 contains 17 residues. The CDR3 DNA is TGTGCCAGCAGCAAAGCGATAGTGGGGGCTAACGACACTGAAGCTTTCTTT. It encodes CASSKAIVGANDTEAFF.

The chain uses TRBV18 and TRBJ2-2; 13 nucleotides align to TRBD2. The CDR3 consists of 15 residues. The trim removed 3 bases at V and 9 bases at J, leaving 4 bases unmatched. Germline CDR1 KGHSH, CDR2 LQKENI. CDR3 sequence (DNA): TGTGCCAGCTCACCGGGACTAGCGGGGTTCCGGGAGCTGTTTTTT. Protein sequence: CASSPGLAGFRELFF.